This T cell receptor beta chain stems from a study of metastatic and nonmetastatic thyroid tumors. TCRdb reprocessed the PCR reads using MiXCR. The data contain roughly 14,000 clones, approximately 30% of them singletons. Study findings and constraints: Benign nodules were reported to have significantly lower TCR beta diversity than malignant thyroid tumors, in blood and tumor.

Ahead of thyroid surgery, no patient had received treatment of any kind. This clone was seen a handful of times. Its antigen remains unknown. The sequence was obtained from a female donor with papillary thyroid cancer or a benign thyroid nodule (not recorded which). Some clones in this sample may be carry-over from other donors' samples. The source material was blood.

Written as DNA, the CDR3 is TGTGCCAGTACCCCTTTTAGTTACCCGAATCAGCCCCAGCATTTT. This encodes CASTPFSYPNQPQHF. The gene calls are TRBV19 and TRBJ1-5; D remains unclear. The CDR3 covers 15 residues. Germline CDR1 and CDR2: LNHDA and SQIVND (reference sequence). V shed 7 bases and J shed 4 bases, with 17 bases lying between them.